This T cell receptor beta chain stems from a study of T cell responses to AZD1222 COVID-19 vaccine. Whole-study findings and limits: Nearly half of unique spike-specific TCRs reportedly avoided B.1.351 and B.1.1.7 mutated regions. It was only after the peak T cell response that any repertoires were sampled. Among AZD1222 vaccinees, only 5 to 7 were seropositive at baseline.

Per the germline V gene, CDR1 is MDHEN and CDR2 is SYDVKM. The junction had 6 bases not matched to a gene; V was cut back by 4 bases and J by 7 bases. The CDR3 runs to 14 residues. Pooling was applied to second doses at about 4 or about 12 weeks. In the case of this clone: What it recognizes is unknown.

TCRdb keeps only in-frame clones here, not all; method: immunoSEQ multiplex PCR. The sample shows around 80,000 clones, under 95% of them seen only once. V gene TRBV28 combines with J gene TRBJ1-4; TRBD1 agrees at 7 bases. This TCR derives from an adult who received the AZD1222 COVID-19 vaccine. The sample consisted of peripheral blood, taken 28 days after the second AZD1222 dose. CDR3 loop: CASSSPGGPEKLFF. CDR3 coding DNA: TGTGCCAGCAGTTCCCCAGGGGGGCCTGAAAAACTGTTTTTT.